Sequencing of this T cell receptor (beta chain) was carried out in a study of blood T cells in healthy people across ages. Study in general: T cells yielded about one barcoded beta molecule per two cells through template switching. Whole-study findings and limits: The donors' CMV status was not determined, possibly confounding changes in expanded clonotypes.

Each sample gave at least 6 million isolated PBMCs. The extraction recovered at least 5 micrograms of total RNA per sample. The CDR3 sequence is 16 residues long. V shed 5 bases, J shed 2 bases, and the junction held 11 bases outside the gene matches. With a J-beta primer mix and a sample-barcoded 5' primer, a second PCR ran 7 to 11 cycles. TCRdb recomputed calls from the 5' RACE reads with MiXCR, one row per CDR3 protein. This table holds some 880,000 distinct CDR3 sequences, roughly 34% found once. Notes on this clonotype: What it binds is not known.

The chain links TRBV12-3 or TRBV12-4 to TRBJ1-2; 7 nucleotides agree with TRBD1. The sequenced sample consisted of blood. The receptor was derived from a man aged 18-30 years in good health. CDR3 sequence: CASSPIGDSTNYGYTF. The CDR3, as DNA: TGTGCCAGCAGTCCTATAGGGGACAGCACAAACTATGGCTACACCTTC.